Following are 5 T cell receptor beta chains from one sample sequenced in a study of T-cell memory formation after mild COVID-19. TCRdb re-derived calls from the 5' RACE reads in MiXCR, one entry per CDR3 protein. The table records some 14,000 distinct CDR3 sequences, 15% to 20% of them present only once. The sequencing input was PBMCs or a T cell subset sorted from them (not recorded which). Every receptor here comes from a young man who had mild COVID-19 (a few samples of this study predate the infection). Cell type and time point are not known.

This chain connects TRBV20-1 to TRBJ2-1; 11 nucleotides agree with TRBD2. CDR3 length equals 15 residues. In germline, CDR1 is DFQATT, CDR2 SNEGSKA (reference sequence). J lost 9 bases, V lost 3 bases, and 10 bases had no gene match. DNA for the CDR3: TGCAGTGCTAGCCTTAGCGGGGGGGCCGGGGGTGAGCAGTTCTTC. This encodes CSASLSGGAGGEQFF.

This clonotype was observed many times. The chain couples TRBV7-6 to TRBJ2-7; D call uncertain. The CDR3 loop spans 13 amino acids. V dropped 1 base and J dropped 0 bases, with 4 bases sitting between them. CDR1 and CDR2 from the germline V gene are SGHVS and FNYEAQ. CDR3 region: CASSLGLSYEQYF. In DNA, the CDR3 is TGTGCCAGCAGCTTAGGTCTCTCCTACGAGCAGTACTTC. Full variable domain (outside the CDR3, taken from reference TRBV7-6 and TRBJ2-7): GAGVSQSPRYKVTKRGQDVALRCDPISGHVSLYWYRQALGQGPEFLTYFNYEAQQDKSGLPNDRFSAERPEGSISTLTIQRTEQRDSAMYRCASSLGLSYEQYFGPGTRLTVT.

This clonotype was recorded at least ten times. The rearrangement uses TRBV7-2 and TRBJ1-1, with D hard to call. Trimming shortened V by 5 bases and J by 7 bases, and 14 bases separated the two germline ends. Per the germline V gene, CDR1 is SGHTA and CDR2 is FQGNSA. The CDR3 runs to 13 residues. The CDR3 sequence: CASSTRSAGEAFF. In nucleotides, the CDR3 is TGTGCCAGCAGCACCAGATCGGCGGGTGAAGCTTTCTTT.

In its sample, this clonotype was seen a few times. The chain uses TRBV27 and TRBJ2-3; tentative D call: TRBD1 (6 bases). CDR1 and CDR2 from the germline V gene are MNHEY and SMNVEV (reference sequence). V shed 1 base and J shed 6 bases, with 8 bases lying between them. The CDR3 contains 13 residues. The CDR3 loop reads CASSLFQGDTQYF. The CDR3, as DNA: TGTGCCAGCAGTTTATTTCAGGGGGATACGCAGTATTTT.

The chain has TRBV7-9 and TRBJ2-7; D is undetermined. This CDR3 comprises 12 residues. Germline CDR1 and CDR2: SEHNR and FQNEAQ (reference sequence). Trimming cost V 5 bases and J 1 base, with 6 bases left between them. This chain's CDR3 is CASSLGSYEQYV. For the CDR3, the DNA is TGTGCCAGCAGCCTAGGTTCCTACGAGCAGTACGTC.